The rows below give T cell receptor beta chains drawn from one sample of a study of CD8+CD57+ T cells in acquired aplastic anemia. TCRdb passed the reads through MiXCR, listing each CDR3 protein once. The sample has roughly 260,000 distinct CDR3 sequences, around 46% seen once. Specimen: sorted CD4+, CD8+, or CD8+CD57+ T cells (not recorded which) from PBMCs. Receptors were obtained from a human donor with aplastic anemia. Each CDR3 is given with its conserved first and last residue. Fields, in order: J gene, D gene, clone size, V gene, CDR3 protein, CDR3 DNA. The D gene is left open where the match is weak. Clone size is not always given. Where it is, it says once, few, many or a class for expanded clones.

j_call: TRBJ2-5
d_call: .
clone_size: many
v_call: TRBV7-9
cdr3_aa: CASSSVGSQETQYF
cdr3_nt: TGTGCCAGCAGCTCGGTGGGCTCCCAAGAGACCCAGTACTTC

j_call: TRBJ2-1
d_call: .
clone_size: few
v_call: TRBV12-3/TRBV12-4
cdr3_aa: CASSEAARGEQFF
cdr3_nt: TGTGCCAGCAGTGAAGCAGCGCGAGGTGAGCAGTTCTTC

j_call: TRBJ2-7
d_call: .
clone_size: many
v_call: TRBV29-1
cdr3_aa: CSVRAGAYEQYF
cdr3_nt: TGCAGCGTTCGTGCCGGCGCCTACGAGCAGTACTTC

j_call: TRBJ2-1
d_call: TRBD2
clone_size: .
v_call: TRBV24-1
cdr3_aa: CATSTSVGYNEQFF
cdr3_nt: TGTGCCACCAGTACTAGCGTAGGCTACAATGAGCAGTTCTTC

j_call: TRBJ2-5
d_call: .
clone_size: few
v_call: TRBV15
cdr3_aa: CATSSREGETQYF
cdr3_nt: TGTGCCACCAGCAGCCGAGAGGGAGAGACCCAGTACTTC

j_call: TRBJ2-7
d_call: .
clone_size: few
v_call: TRBV15
cdr3_aa: CATSRDRINNEQYF
cdr3_nt: TGTGCCACCAGCCGAGACAGGATAAACAACGAGCAGTACTTC

j_call: TRBJ2-2
d_call: TRBD1
clone_size: many
v_call: TRBV7-3
cdr3_aa: CASRDRGDTGELFF
cdr3_nt: TGTGCCAGCCGGGACAGGGGAGACACCGGGGAGCTGTTTTTT

j_call: TRBJ2-5
d_call: TRBD2
clone_size: .
v_call: TRBV7-2
cdr3_aa: CASSRGGREETQYF
cdr3_nt: TGTGCCAGCAGCCGCGGGGGGAGGGAGGAGACCCAGTACTTC

j_call: TRBJ2-4
d_call: .
clone_size: .
v_call: TRBV29-1
cdr3_aa: CSVVFDLAKNIQYF
cdr3_nt: TGCAGCGTTGTTTTTGACCTAGCCAAAAACATTCAGTACTTC

j_call: TRBJ2-2
d_call: .
clone_size: .
v_call: TRBV24-1
cdr3_aa: CATSADTGELFF
cdr3_nt: TGTGCCACCAGTGCCGACACCGGGGAGCTGTTTTTT

j_call: TRBJ1-2
d_call: .
clone_size: once
v_call: TRBV19
cdr3_aa: CARGVASYGYTF
cdr3_nt: TGTGCCAGAGGGGTAGCCTCATATGGCTACACCTTC

j_call: TRBJ2-7
d_call: .
clone_size: .
v_call: TRBV20-1
cdr3_aa: CSLGEGYEQYF
cdr3_nt: TGCAGTCTAGGCGAGGGCTACGAGCAGTACTTC

j_call: TRBJ2-1
d_call: TRBD1
clone_size: .
v_call: TRBV20-1
cdr3_aa: CSAQGESRQFF
cdr3_nt: TGCAGTGCTCAGGGGGAATCGAGGCAGTTCTTC

j_call: TRBJ1-2
d_call: .
clone_size: few
v_call: TRBV14
cdr3_aa: CASSPAATLTYGYTF
cdr3_nt: TGTGCCAGCTCACCCGCCGCCACCTTGACCTATGGCTACACCTTC